Following are 9 T cell receptor beta chains from one sample sequenced in a study of blood T cell repertoires in COVID-19. Repertoires were generated with immunoSEQ multiplex PCR, while TCRdb's copy carries only in-frame clones and drops some. This sample has tens of thousands of clones, with about 82% found just once. The source material was peripheral blood. These receptors were collected from a human donor in a cohort sampled during active COVID-19.

The J gene is TRBJ1-5, the V gene TRBV5-5; tentatively, D is TRBD1 (5 bases). The V and J ends lost 0 bases and 6 bases respectively, with 10 bases between them. CDR1 SGHKS and CDR2 YYEKEE come from the germline V gene (reference sequence). The CDR3 totals 14 residues. The CDR3 region is CASSLVGEGQPQHF. The CDR3 DNA reads TGTGCCAGCAGCTTGGTAGGGGAAGGTCAGCCCCAGCATTTT.

The rearrangement uses TRBV12-5 and TRBJ2-1; TRBD2 agrees at 7 bases. V gave up 5 bases and J gave up 2 bases; unmatched junction bases: 9. The CDR3 covers 16 residues. The germline CDR1 and CDR2 sequences are LGHNT and FRNRAP. The CDR3 DNA follows: TGTGCTAGTGGTCCGCCCGACGGGACTACCTACAATGAGCAGTTCTTC. This codes for CASGPPDGTTYNEQFF.

The chain has TRBV27 and TRBJ2-3; 7 bases line up with TRBD2. V gave up 3 bases and J gave up 1 base; unmatched junction bases: 7. The CDR3 length is 16 residues. Germline CDR1 MNHEY, CDR2 SMNVEV (reference sequence). The CDR3 spells CASSFSPAGGTDTQYF. CDR3 coding DNA: TGTGCCAGCAGTTTTAGTCCGGCGGGGGGCACAGATACGCAGTATTTT.

The chain links TRBV7-2 to TRBJ2-6, with D possibly matching TRBD1 (6 bases). The CDR3 sequence is 17 residues long. V lost 4 bases, J lost 0 bases, and 13 bases lay in between. The germline V gene has CDR1 SGHTA and CDR2 FQGNSA. The CDR3 sequence: CASSSTGTTSGANVLTF. The CDR3 region has the DNA TGTGCCAGCAGCTCGACAGGTACCACCTCTGGGGCCAACGTCCTGACTTTC.

V and J are TRBV18 and TRBJ2-2, with D possibly matching TRBD1 (5 bases). CDR3 length equals 16 residues. Germline values: CDR1 KGHSH, CDR2 LQKENI. Trimming removed 0 bases at V and 3 bases at J, with 11 bases between. CDR3 in DNA: TGTGCCAGCTCACCACCCCGCAGGGTTTACACCGGGGAGCTGTTTTTT. Translating gives CASSPPRRVYTGELFF.

The CDR3 sequence: CASSPSGAYEQYF. CDR3 sequence (DNA): TGTGCCAGCTCACCTTCAGGGGCCTACGAGCAGTACTTC. V and J are TRBV18 and TRBJ2-7; tentative D call: TRBD1 (6 bases). V was pared by 3 bases and J by 2 bases, with 8 bases between. Germline V gene data show CDR1 as KGHSH and CDR2 as LQKENI. The CDR3 spans 13 residues. Together with reference TRBV18 and TRBJ2-7, the CDR3 gives the full variable domain: NAGVMQNPRHLVRRRGQEARLRCSPMKGHSHVYWYRQLPEEGLKFMVYLQKENIIDESGMPKERFSAEFPKEGPSILRIQQVVRGDSAAYFCASSPSGAYEQYFGPGTRLTVT.

The V gene is TRBV5-1, the J gene TRBJ2-5; tentatively, D is TRBD2 (5 bases). The CDR3 is 14 amino acids. Germline V gene lookup returns CDR1 SGHRS and CDR2 YFSETQ. The V gene lost 2 bases and the J gene lost 5 bases, with 13 bases spanning the gap. CDR3 sequence reads: CASSFSASKETQYF. The CDR3 DNA reads TGCGCCAGCAGCTTTTCAGCTAGCAAGGAGACCCAGTACTTC.

This clone was counted many times. The chain uses TRBV19 and TRBJ2-7, with a possible D match to TRBD2 (6 bases). Germline CDR1 LNHDA, CDR2 SQIVND (reference sequence). The CDR3 extends over 16 amino acids. V was shortened by 4 bases and J by 0 bases, with 16 bases between the two germline ends. CDR3 sequence: CASSKRLGGDSYEQYF. The CDR3, as DNA: TGTGCCAGTAGTAAGCGACTTGGCGGGGACTCCTACGAGCAGTACTTC.

The chain has TRBV19 and TRBJ1-1; no clear D. The ends were cut back, 6 bases at V and 2 bases at J, with 10 bases in the middle. The CDR3 extends over 13 amino acids. CDR1 and CDR2 from the germline V gene are LNHDA and SQIVND (reference sequence). The CDR3 bases are TGTGCCAGTAGCCCTCGGGGTAACACTGAAGCTTTCTTT. It specifies CASSPRGNTEAFF.